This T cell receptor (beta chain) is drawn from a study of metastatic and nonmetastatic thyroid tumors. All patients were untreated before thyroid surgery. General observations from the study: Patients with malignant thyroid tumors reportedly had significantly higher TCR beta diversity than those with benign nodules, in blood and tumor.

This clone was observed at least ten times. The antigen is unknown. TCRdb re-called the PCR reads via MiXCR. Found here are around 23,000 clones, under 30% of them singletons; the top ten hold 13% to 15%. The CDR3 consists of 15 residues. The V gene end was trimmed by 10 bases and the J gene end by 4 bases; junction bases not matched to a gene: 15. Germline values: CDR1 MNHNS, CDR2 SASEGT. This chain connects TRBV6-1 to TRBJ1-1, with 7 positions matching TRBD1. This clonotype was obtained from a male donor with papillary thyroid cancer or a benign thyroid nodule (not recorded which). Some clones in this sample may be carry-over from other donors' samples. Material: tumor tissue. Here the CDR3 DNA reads TGTGCCATCACGGTAGGGGGCCGGGAGGGCACTGAAGCTTTCTTT. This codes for CAITVGGREGTEAFF.